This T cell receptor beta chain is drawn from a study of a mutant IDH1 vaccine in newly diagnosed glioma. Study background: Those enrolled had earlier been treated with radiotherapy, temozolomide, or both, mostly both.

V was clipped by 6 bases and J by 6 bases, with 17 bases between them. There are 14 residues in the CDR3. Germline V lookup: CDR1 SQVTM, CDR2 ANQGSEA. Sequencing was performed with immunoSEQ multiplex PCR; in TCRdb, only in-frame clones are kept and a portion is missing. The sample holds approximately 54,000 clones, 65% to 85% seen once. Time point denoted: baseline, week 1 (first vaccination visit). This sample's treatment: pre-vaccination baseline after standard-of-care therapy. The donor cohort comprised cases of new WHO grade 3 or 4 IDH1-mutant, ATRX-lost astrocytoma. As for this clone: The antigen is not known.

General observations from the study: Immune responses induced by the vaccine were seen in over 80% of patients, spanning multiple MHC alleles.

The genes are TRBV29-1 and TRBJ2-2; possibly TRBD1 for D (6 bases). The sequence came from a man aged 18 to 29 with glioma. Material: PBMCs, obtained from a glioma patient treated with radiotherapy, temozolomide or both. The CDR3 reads CSVVRQDEAGELFF. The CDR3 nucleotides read TGCAGCGTCGTTAGACAGGATGAGGCCGGGGAGCTGTTTTTT.